This is a list of T cell receptor beta chains from one sample in a study of identical twins. MiXCR was run by TCRdb on the 5' RACE reads, yielding one entry per CDR3 protein. The repertoire holds a few hundred thousand distinct CDR3 sequences, around 9.6% seen once, with under 3.5% in the top ten. The sample also formed part of further work on yellow fever vaccine responses in identical twins.

The sample consisted of PBMCs. All receptors derive from a woman aged 18-30 years in good health. CDR3s include the opening cysteine and the closing phenylalanine or tryptophan. The D gene is left open where the match is weak. Clone size, where shown, is once, few, many, or a class for clones that have expanded.

d_call j_call clone_size v_call cdr3_aa cdr3_nt
NA TRBJ1-5 many TRBV28 CASSLGFINQPQHF TGTGCCAGCAGTTTAGGGTTTATCAATCAGCCCCAGCATTTT
NA TRBJ1-1 NA TRBV29-1 CSVNPTRHGGPDEAFF TGCAGCGTTAACCCTACGAGGCACGGGGGTCCAGATGAAGCTTTCTTT
NA TRBJ2-3 few TRBV2 CASKLRRATDTQYF TGTGCCAGCAAATTGAGGAGGGCCACAGATACGCAGTATTTT
TRBD2 TRBJ2-3 few TRBV3-1 CASSRTSDFTDTQYF TGTGCCAGCAGCCGGACTAGCGACTTCACAGATACGCAGTATTTT
NA TRBJ1-5 few TRBV7-2 CASSKDRSREPQHF TGTGCCAGCAGCAAAGACAGGAGTAGGGAGCCCCAGCATTTT
NA TRBJ2-3 few TRBV12-3/TRBV12-4 CASRDFGRSTDTQYF TGTGCCAGCAGAGATTTTGGCAGAAGCACAGATACGCAGTATTTT
NA TRBJ2-7 many TRBV6-5 CASSYTGQVGYEQYF TGTGCCAGCAGTTACACAGGACAAGTCGGGTACGAGCAGTACTTC
TRBD2 TRBJ2-7 NA TRBV4-3 CASSQGPGLAGYEQYF TGCGCCAGCAGCCAAGGCCCGGGACTAGCGGGTTACGAGCAGTACTTC
NA TRBJ2-3 NA TRBV20-1 CSARDFWDGGDTQYF TGCAGTGCTAGAGATTTCTGGGACGGGGGAGATACGCAGTATTTT
NA TRBJ2-7 few TRBV7-2 CASSAILRTEQYF TGTGCCAGCAGCGCAATTCTTAGGACCGAGCAGTACTTC
TRBD2 TRBJ2-1 many TRBV20-1 CSAQSLAGLKGYEQFF TGCAGTGCTCAATCATTAGCGGGTCTCAAAGGCTATGAGCAGTTCTTC
NA TRBJ2-7 few TRBV15 CATSRERAKGTEQYF TGTGCCACCAGCAGAGAAAGGGCCAAGGGTACCGAGCAGTACTTC
NA TRBJ2-3 few TRBV4-3 CASSLTTVSTDTQYF TGCGCCAGCAGCCTCACTACCGTCAGCACAGATACGCAGTATTTT
NA TRBJ2-7 many TRBV20-1 CSAREPFYEQYF TGCAGTGCTAGAGAACCATTCTACGAGCAGTACTTC
TRBD1 TRBJ1-4 NA TRBV20-1 CSARESDRQGGEKLFF TGCAGTGCTAGAGAATCCGACCGACAGGGGGGTGAAAAACTGTTTTTT
TRBD1 TRBJ2-6 NA TRBV7-8 CASSLTSDRAGANVLTF TGTGCCAGCAGCTTAACCTCCGACAGGGCTGGGGCCAACGTCCTGACTTTC
NA TRBJ2-1 NA TRBV20-1 CSARDLIRGNNEQFF TGCAGTGCTAGAGATCTTATTCGAGGGAACAATGAGCAGTTCTTC
NA TRBJ2-1 few TRBV6-5 CASSYTHLSGDYNEQFF TGTGCCAGCAGTTACACCCATCTCAGCGGCGATTACAATGAGCAGTTCTTC
NA TRBJ2-7 many TRBV29-1 CSVEDATVSNEQYF TGCAGCGTTGAAGATGCAACCGTCAGCAACGAGCAGTACTTC
NA TRBJ2-5 many TRBV4-2 CASSQALGGGETQYF TGTGCCAGCAGCCAAGCGTTAGGGGGTGGAGAGACCCAGTACTTC
TRBD2 TRBJ2-7 NA TRBV27 CASSITRTSGGREQYF TGTGCCAGCAGTATAACCAGGACTAGCGGGGGTCGCGAGCAGTACTTC
TRBD1 TRBJ2-7 few TRBV24-1 CATSDPGQGTEQYF TGTGCCACCAGTGATCCCGGACAGGGTACCGAGCAGTACTTC
TRBD2 TRBJ2-3 NA TRBV6-2/TRBV6-3 CASSYQKSRGGDTDTQYF TGTGCCAGCAGTTACCAGAAAAGCCGGGGAGGGGACACAGATACGCAGTATTTT
NA TRBJ2-1 few TRBV4-2 CASTRDRTPYNEQFF TGTGCCAGCACGCGGGACCGAACCCCCTACAATGAGCAGTTCTTC
NA TRBJ2-5 many TRBV9 CASSVSPGAGETQYF TGTGCCAGCAGCGTGAGTCCGGGGGCGGGAGAGACCCAGTACTTC
NA TRBJ2-7 many TRBV5-1 CASSTTGFYEQYF TGCGCCAGCAGCACCACAGGGTTCTACGAGCAGTACTTC
NA TRBJ2-3 NA TRBV7-8 CASSLLGADGWADTQYF TGTGCCAGCAGCTTATTGGGGGCCGATGGGTGGGCAGATACGCAGTATTTT
TRBD2 TRBJ2-7 few TRBV3-1 CASSKKATAGAYEQYF TGTGCCAGCAGCAAAAAGGCGACCGCGGGGGCCTACGAGCAGTACTTC
NA TRBJ1-2 many TRBV5-1 CASSMDGRPDYGYTF TGCGCCAGCAGCATGGACGGGCGGCCCGACTATGGCTACACCTTC
NA TRBJ2-1 NA TRBV18 CANSPFPENEQFF TGTGCCAACTCCCCGTTTCCCGAGAATGAGCAGTTCTTC
TRBD2 TRBJ2-5 NA TRBV9 CASSGEFSGGAQETQYF TGTGCCAGCAGCGGCGAGTTTAGCGGGGGGGCCCAAGAGACCCAGTACTTC
NA TRBJ2-2 few TRBV4-1 CASSQPFPQSGELFF TGCGCCAGCAGCCAACCTTTCCCGCAAAGCGGGGAGCTGTTTTTT